This T cell receptor (beta chain) was documented in a study of cytomegalovirus exposure and HLA in healthy donors. General observations from the study: There were some public TCRs occurring in many donors, but most TCR sequences were rare. High specificity and sensitivity for cytomegalovirus status were reported for the classifier. Cytomegalovirus association was assigned to under 200 TCR beta chains.

Data came from immunoSEQ multiplex PCR; TCRdb stores just in-frame clones and leaves some out. The sample lists around 70,000 clones; around 95% were seen once. Comments on this clone: The antigen is unknown.

Trimming stripped 8 bases from V and 4 bases from J, with 18 bases between. The CDR3 is made up of 15 amino acids. Germline-derived CDR1 and CDR2 are KGHSH and LQKENI. This receptor was obtained from a woman aged 18 to 35 in good health and CMV-seronegative. The genes are TRBV18 and TRBJ2-1; a possible D gene is TRBD1 (6 bases). Input material: PBMCs. Written as DNA, the CDR3 is TGTGCCAGCCAAATACGACAGGAGCCTTACAATGAGCAGTTCTTC. Translation: CASQIRQEPYNEQFF.